This is a list of T cell receptor beta chains from one sample in a study of T cell repertoires in cytomegalovirus infection. TCRdb re-analysed the reads in MiXCR, keeping a single row per CDR3 protein. In the table there are 450,000 to 550,000 distinct CDR3 sequences, about 15% of which are singletons. Sequencing was performed on CD8+ T cells from PBMCs. These receptors originate from a human donor in good health (CMV status not recorded). Some clones in this sample may be carry-over from other donors' samples. CDR3s include the opening cysteine and the closing phenylalanine or tryptophan. The order of the fields is V gene, D gene, J gene, clone size, CDR3 DNA, CDR3 protein. A D gene is named only where the DNA matches it firmly. Clone size appears in some rows only: once, few, many, or a class for an expanded clone.

v_gene: TRBV27
d_gene: .
j_gene: TRBJ2-7
abundance: few
CDR3nt: TGTGCCAGCAGTTTGGTAGGGGTCGGGTACGAGCAGTACTTC
CDR3aa: CASSLVGVGYEQYF

v_gene: TRBV7-6
d_gene: TRBD2
j_gene: TRBJ2-7
abundance: many
CDR3nt: TGTGCCAGCAGCTCCGGCGGGAGGGGGGAGCAGTACTTC
CDR3aa: CASSSGGRGEQYF

v_gene: TRBV11-2
d_gene: TRBD2
j_gene: TRBJ2-1
abundance: many
CDR3nt: TGTGCCAGCAGCTTAGGGGGACTAGACAATGAGCAGTTCTTC
CDR3aa: CASSLGGLDNEQFF

v_gene: TRBV12-3/TRBV12-4
d_gene: .
j_gene: TRBJ1-4
abundance: many
CDR3nt: TGTGCCAGCAGTTGGTCGTCTAATGAAAAACTGTTTTTT
CDR3aa: CASSWSSNEKLFF

v_gene: TRBV15
d_gene: TRBD1
j_gene: TRBJ2-1
abundance: few
CDR3nt: TGTGCCACCAGCACCCGGGACAGGGGGGCGTACAATGAGCAGTTCTTC
CDR3aa: CATSTRDRGAYNEQFF

v_gene: TRBV5-1
d_gene: .
j_gene: TRBJ1-2
abundance: few
CDR3nt: TGCGCCAGCAGCTCACAGGGTGGCGGCTACACCTTC
CDR3aa: CASSSQGGGYTF

v_gene: TRBV4-1
d_gene: .
j_gene: TRBJ1-6
abundance: few
CDR3nt: TGCGCCAGCAGCCAAGGGGGGTATAATTCACCCCTCCACTTT
CDR3aa: CASSQGGYNSPLHF

v_gene: TRBV9
d_gene: TRBD1
j_gene: TRBJ1-5
abundance: .
CDR3nt: TGTGCCAGCAGCCCCGCGGGGAACAGGGGTGATCAGCCCCAGCATTTT
CDR3aa: CASSPAGNRGDQPQHF

v_gene: TRBV5-4
d_gene: TRBD2
j_gene: TRBJ2-1
abundance: few
CDR3nt: TGTGCCAGCAGCTTGGGGGAGCGGGGGTCAAACTTC
CDR3aa: CASSLGERGSNF

v_gene: TRBV4-1
d_gene: .
j_gene: TRBJ1-1
abundance: many
CDR3nt: TGCGCCAGCAGCCAAGGACAGCTCATGAACACTGAAGCTTTCTTT
CDR3aa: CASSQGQLMNTEAFF

v_gene: TRBV10-3
d_gene: TRBD1
j_gene: TRBJ2-7
abundance: many
CDR3nt: TGTGCCATCAACCCGGGACAGGAGACCTACGAGCAGTACTTC
CDR3aa: CAINPGQETYEQYF

v_gene: TRBV15
d_gene: .
j_gene: TRBJ2-3
abundance: few
CDR3nt: TGTGCCACCAGCCCCTTCCTCACAGATACGCAGTATTTT
CDR3aa: CATSPFLTDTQYF

v_gene: TRBV4-2
d_gene: TRBD1
j_gene: TRBJ2-1
abundance: many
CDR3nt: TGTGCCAGCAGCCCCCTGGGACAGGGCCTTTCTGGGAATGAGCAGTTCTTC
CDR3aa: CASSPLGQGLSGNEQFF

v_gene: TRBV7-4
d_gene: .
j_gene: TRBJ2-2
abundance: .
CDR3nt: TGTGCCAGCAGCCCTAGAAGGGCGGACACCCACACCGGGGAGCTGTTTTTT
CDR3aa: CASSPRRADTHTGELFF

v_gene: TRBV6-1
d_gene: TRBD2
j_gene: TRBJ2-5
abundance: few
CDR3nt: TGTGCCAGCAGTGAAGCTAGCGGGGGACAAGAGACCCAGTACTTC
CDR3aa: CASSEASGGQETQYF

v_gene: TRBV29-1
d_gene: .
j_gene: TRBJ2-7
abundance: .
CDR3nt: TGCAGCGTGTGGGAGCCTCCCGACGAGCAGTACTTC
CDR3aa: CSVWEPPDEQYF

v_gene: TRBV25-1
d_gene: .
j_gene: TRBJ2-7
abundance: .
CDR3nt: TGTGCCAGCAGTGATAACGCGGGGAGGCTCTACGAGCAGTACTTC
CDR3aa: CASSDNAGRLYEQYF

v_gene: TRBV5-4
d_gene: .
j_gene: TRBJ1-1
abundance: few
CDR3nt: TGTGCCAGCAGCTTGGGGGGGCCGAAAACTTTCTTT
CDR3aa: CASSLGGPKTFF

v_gene: TRBV7-9
d_gene: .
j_gene: TRBJ2-1
abundance: many
CDR3nt: TGTGCCAGCAGCCCATGGGCCGGCTACAATGAGCAGTTCTTC
CDR3aa: CASSPWAGYNEQFF

v_gene: TRBV10-3
d_gene: TRBD2
j_gene: TRBJ2-2
abundance: .
CDR3nt: TGTGCCATCAGTGGACTAGCGGGAACTATCGGGGAGCTGTTTTTT
CDR3aa: CAISGLAGTIGELFF

v_gene: TRBV6-6
d_gene: .
j_gene: TRBJ2-1
abundance: many
CDR3nt: TGTGCCAGCAGTTACTCAGGGGGGCGAAGGGTGGATGAGCAGTTCTTC
CDR3aa: CASSYSGGRRVDEQFF

v_gene: TRBV5-5
d_gene: .
j_gene: TRBJ1-6
abundance: .
CDR3nt: TGTGCCAGCAGCTTGGAAAGGGCTGCCTATAATTCACCCCTCCACTTT
CDR3aa: CASSLERAAYNSPLHF

v_gene: TRBV7-3
d_gene: TRBD2
j_gene: TRBJ2-1
abundance: many
CDR3nt: TGTGCCAGCAGCTTAACGGGGCCGGGAGGGCCAAATGAGCAGTTCTTC
CDR3aa: CASSLTGPGGPNEQFF

v_gene: TRBV10-2
d_gene: .
j_gene: TRBJ2-7
abundance: once
CDR3nt: TGCGCCAGCAGTGTCTACGAGCAGTACTTC
CDR3aa: CASSVYEQYF

v_gene: TRBV10-2
d_gene: .
j_gene: TRBJ2-3
abundance: .
CDR3nt: TGCGCCAGTCAGCCAAGCGGTAAAGATACGCAGTATTTT
CDR3aa: CASQPSGKDTQYF

v_gene: TRBV6-1
d_gene: .
j_gene: TRBJ2-5
abundance: many
CDR3nt: TGTGCCAGCAGTGAAGCAAAGCGAAGCCAAGAGACCCAGTACTTC
CDR3aa: CASSEAKRSQETQYF

v_gene: TRBV6-1
d_gene: .
j_gene: TRBJ1-5
abundance: many
CDR3nt: TGTGCCAGCACCGACGTGTGGGGCAGCAATCAGCCCCAGCATTTT
CDR3aa: CASTDVWGSNQPQHF

v_gene: TRBV11-2
d_gene: TRBD1
j_gene: TRBJ1-3
abundance: many
CDR3nt: TGTGCCAGCAGGCCGACAGGGGTCGGAAACACCATATATTTT
CDR3aa: CASRPTGVGNTIYF

v_gene: TRBV19
d_gene: .
j_gene: TRBJ2-7
abundance: .
CDR3nt: TGTGCCAGTAGTATTGTGCACCGACTCTCCTACGAGCAGTACTTC
CDR3aa: CASSIVHRLSYEQYF

v_gene: TRBV5-4
d_gene: .
j_gene: TRBJ2-1
abundance: few
CDR3nt: TGTGCCAGCAGCGATGACAATAGGGGTTACAATGAGCAGTTCTTC
CDR3aa: CASSDDNRGYNEQFF

v_gene: TRBV20-1
d_gene: TRBD2
j_gene: TRBJ2-5
abundance: few
CDR3nt: TGCAGTGCTAGAGATAGGGGACTAGCGGGGGGGAACCAAGAGACCCAGTACTTC
CDR3aa: CSARDRGLAGGNQETQYF

v_gene: TRBV27
d_gene: TRBD2
j_gene: TRBJ2-3
abundance: few
CDR3nt: TGTGCCAGCAGTTTCGTTCTAGCGGGGGGCGCAAGAGATACGCAGTATTTT
CDR3aa: CASSFVLAGGARDTQYF

v_gene: TRBV6-1
d_gene: .
j_gene: TRBJ2-1
abundance: many
CDR3nt: TGTGCCAGCAGTTTAGGGCAGGGGATCCGCAATGAGCAGTTCTTC
CDR3aa: CASSLGQGIRNEQFF

v_gene: TRBV15
d_gene: .
j_gene: TRBJ1-5
abundance: few
CDR3nt: TGTGCCACCAGCAGAGATCCGAGCAATCAGCCCCAGCATTTT
CDR3aa: CATSRDPSNQPQHF

v_gene: TRBV4-3
d_gene: TRBD1
j_gene: TRBJ2-7
abundance: .
CDR3nt: TGCGCCAGCAGCCACGACCCCGGGACAGGGAACGACGAGCAGTACTTC
CDR3aa: CASSHDPGTGNDEQYF

v_gene: TRBV10-3
d_gene: .
j_gene: TRBJ2-1
abundance: many
CDR3nt: TGTGCCATCGGTGCCAATGAGCAGTTCTTC
CDR3aa: CAIGANEQFF

v_gene: TRBV5-6
d_gene: .
j_gene: TRBJ1-5
abundance: .
CDR3nt: TGTGCCAGCAGCTCATCGTCAGTGGATAGCAATCAGCCCCAGCATTTT
CDR3aa: CASSSSSVDSNQPQHF

v_gene: TRBV27
d_gene: .
j_gene: TRBJ2-2
abundance: .
CDR3nt: TGTGCCAGCAGTTTGTCCGACAGGGCGGGAAAGACCGGGGAGCTGTTTTTT
CDR3aa: CASSLSDRAGKTGELFF

v_gene: TRBV11-2
d_gene: TRBD2
j_gene: TRBJ2-5
abundance: many
CDR3nt: TGTGCCAGTACTCGCAAGCGGGGGCAAACCCCCCCGGGGGAGACCCAGTACTTC
CDR3aa: CASTRKRGQTPPGETQYF

v_gene: TRBV6-6
d_gene: TRBD1
j_gene: TRBJ1-5
abundance: many
CDR3nt: TGTGCCAGCAGGGGGGGGACAGGGAATAGTCCAAGCAATCAGCCCCAGCATTTT
CDR3aa: CASRGGTGNSPSNQPQHF